A single T cell receptor (beta chain) is shown here with its context. The data originate from a study of T cells expressing NK-cell markers. The length of the CDR3 is 15 residues. Germline values: CDR1 MNHEY, CDR2 SVGEGT. TCRdb re-called the 5' RACE reads and catalogs CDR3 proteins one per entry, DNA excluded. This repertoire includes under 200,000 distinct CDR3 sequences. The clonotype comes from a woman aged 18 to 69 in good health. This chain links TRBV6-2 or TRBV6-3 with TRBJ2-7; there is no DNA to check the TCRdb D call of TRBD2. The material sequenced was blood T cells: a sorted CD56 or NKG2C T cell subset, CD4+ or CD8+ T cells, or bulk PBMC T cells (not recorded which). CDR3 loop: CASSSTSGSHYEQYF.